What follows describes a single T cell receptor (beta chain). This sample was included in a study of blood T cell repertoires in COVID-19. In the study overall: Some COVID-19 samples were acute and others convalescent; all came from the United States, Italy and Spain.

The junction had 7 bases not matched to a gene; V was cut back by 2 bases and J by 4 bases. The CDR3 covers 16 residues. Germline assignment: CDR1 MGHRA and CDR2 YSYEKL. The assay was immunoSEQ multiplex PCR, and TCRdb's table has in-frame clones only and misses some. This sample yields hundreds of thousands of clones, of which about 85% are seen a single time; under 2% belongs to the top ten. Participants, 18 to 89 years old, spanned 24 US areas. The V call is TRBV4-1, the J call TRBJ2-5, with 10 nucleotides matching TRBD1. Material for sequencing was PBMCs or T cells enriched from blood (not recorded which). The source of this sequence is a woman aged 18-29 years with acute COVID-19. The CDR3 loop reads CASSQNPGQGIETQYF. As DNA, the CDR3 is TGCGCCAGCAGCCAAAATCCGGGACAGGGGATAGAGACCCAGTACTTC.